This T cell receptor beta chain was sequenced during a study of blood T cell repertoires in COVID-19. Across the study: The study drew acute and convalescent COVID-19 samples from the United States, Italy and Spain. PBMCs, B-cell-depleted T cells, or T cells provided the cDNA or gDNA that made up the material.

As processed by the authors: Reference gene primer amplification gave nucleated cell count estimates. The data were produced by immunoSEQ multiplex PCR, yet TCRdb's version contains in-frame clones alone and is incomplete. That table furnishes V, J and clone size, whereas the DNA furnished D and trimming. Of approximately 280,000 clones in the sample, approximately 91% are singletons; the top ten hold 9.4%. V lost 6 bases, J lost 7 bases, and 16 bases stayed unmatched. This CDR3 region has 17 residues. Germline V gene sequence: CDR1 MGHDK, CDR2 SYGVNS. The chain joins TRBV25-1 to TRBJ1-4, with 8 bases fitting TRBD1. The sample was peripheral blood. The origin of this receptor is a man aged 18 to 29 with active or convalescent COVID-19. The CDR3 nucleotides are TGTGCCAGCAGACAAACCCGGACAGGGCTACGTCGTGAAAAACTGTTTTTT. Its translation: CASRQTRTGLRREKLFF.